This TCR beta chain appears in the sequencing data of a study of T-cell reconstitution after alpha-beta-depleted transplantation in children. The study's findings and limits: T-cell counts and diversity at one year following transplant were attributed mainly to newly produced T cells. The high TCRbeta diversity at day 60 in some patients came from surviving recipient T cells and thymic progenitors. The origin of alpha-beta T cells about two months after transplant was reportedly several hundred expanded graft clones.

Deletions cut 4 bases from V and 1 base from J, with 19 bases between. The germline CDR1 and CDR2 sequences are LGHDT and YNNKEL (reference sequence). The CDR3 extends over 17 amino acids. A note on this clonotype: The antigen is not known.

Unique molecular identifiers featured in how the TCRbeta library was prepared. Each CDR3 protein gets one entry after TCRdb re-called the PCR reads with MiXCR. The sample contains about 460,000 distinct CDR3 sequences, roughly 10% of which appear only once. This clonotype was obtained from a female patient aged 2 to 10 who had a stem cell transplant for aplastic anemia, so the T cells may come from the graft donor. This chain connects TRBV3-1 to TRBJ1-2; possibly TRBD1 for D (5 bases). Sequences were derived from PBMCs, mostly from graft donor cells, sampled 180 days after TCRalphabeta/CD19-depleted stem cell transplant. CDR3 loop: CASSPSEGRERNYGYTF. The CDR3 DNA reads TGTGCCAGCAGCCCCTCGGAGGGCAGGGAACGTAACTATGGCTACACCTTC.